The clone carrying this T cell receptor (beta chain) appeared many times. This record belongs to a study of T-cell reconstitution after alpha-beta-depleted transplantation in children. Germline trimming cut 0 bases from V and 5 bases from J; bases unmatched to any gene: 3. The germline V gene encodes CDR1 ENHRY and CDR2 SYGVKD. CDR3 size: 15 residues. Unique molecular identifiers were used to barcode this TCRbeta library. TCRdb processed the PCR reads anew with MiXCR; each CDR3 protein has one entry. Here the sample spans about 610,000 distinct CDR3 sequences, about 10% being singletons. The TCR originated in a human donor who donated a stem cell graft to a child with acute myeloid leukemia. The chain is built from TRBV10-3 and TRBJ2-3, with 9 bases aligning to TRBD2. Sample: PBMCs from the stem cell graft donor, taken from the stem cell graft. CDR3 sequence: CAISESILAGDTQYF. CDR3 DNA: TGTGCCATCAGTGAGTCGATACTAGCGGGAGATACGCAGTATTTT.